This T cell receptor (beta chain) was captured in a study of blood T cell repertoires in COVID-19. Study overall: Sites in the United States, Italy and Spain provided acute and convalescent COVID-19 samples.

In the authors' workflow: Estimated nucleated cell counts came from reference gene primer amplification. Assay: immunoSEQ multiplex PCR; the TCRdb copy retains only in-frame clones and omits some. The DNA was the basis for D and trimming; V, J and clone size are from that table. The sample includes about 100,000 clones, 71% of them seen just once. CDR1 is MDHEN and CDR2 is SYDVKM in the germline V gene. This CDR3 is built from 17 residues. V was cut by 4 bases and J by 1 base, with 20 bases left in between. Sequenced: peripheral blood. The receptor was derived from a middle-aged woman with acute or convalescent COVID-19. The chain couples TRBV28 to TRBJ2-7; D may be TRBD2 (6 bases). The CDR3, as DNA: TGTGCCAGCAGTTCCATGTCCGGGACTCTCTATTCCTACGAGCAGTACTTC. Translation: CASSSMSGTLYSYEQYF. The whole variable domain, remainder taken from reference TRBV28 and TRBJ2-7, is DVKVTQSSRYLVKRTGEKVFLECVQDMDHENMFWYRQDPGLGLRLIYFSYDVKMKEKGDIPEGYSVSREKKERFSLILESASTNQTSMYLCASSSMSGTLYSYEQYFGPGTRLTVT.